Each of the 4 T cell receptor beta chains below was sequenced from the same sample in a study of cytomegalovirus exposure and HLA in healthy donors. The study ran its PCR with 60 Vbeta and 13 Jbeta primers. Sequenced by immunoSEQ multiplex PCR; TCRdb stores in-frame clones only, minus some. The sample contains some 30,000 clones, approximately 47% of which appear only once. Sequences were obtained from PBMCs. Receptors originate from a woman aged 50 to 65 in good health and CMV-seronegative.

The chain uses TRBV7-9 and TRBJ2-1; 8 nucleotides align to TRBD2. The CDR3 covers 14 residues. The germline V gene encodes CDR1 SEHNR and CDR2 FQNEAQ (reference sequence). The ends lost 5 bases at V and 6 bases at J; junction bases unmatched: 6. The CDR3 nucleotides are TGTGCCAGCAGCGAAAGACTAGCGACCAATGAGCAGTTCTTC. Translated, it gives CASSERLATNEQFF.

The chain is built from TRBV5-1 and TRBJ1-4; a weak D match, TRBD1 (5 bases). Germline values: CDR1 SGHRS, CDR2 YFSETQ. V lost 0 bases and J 3 bases, leaving 12 bases between the germline ends. This CDR3 is built from 16 residues. The CDR3 region is CASSLGIRAANEKLFF. The CDR3 DNA sequence: TGCGCCAGCAGCTTGGGCATCAGGGCCGCTAATGAAAAACTGTTTTTT.

The CDR3 reads CASSLRAGSDTQYF. The CDR3 region has the DNA TGTGCCAGCAGCTTGCGCGCGGGGTCAGATACGCAGTATTTT. V usage is TRBV5-5 and J usage is TRBJ2-3, with TRBD2 as a possible D gene (6 bases). This CDR3 spans 14 amino acids. V shed 1 base and J shed 4 bases, with 10 bases lying between them. Looked up from germline, CDR1 is SGHKS and CDR2 is YYEKEE (reference sequence).

The J gene is TRBJ2-7, the V gene TRBV6-5; no reliable D call. The V and J ends lost 5 bases and 0 bases respectively, with 14 bases between them. This CDR3 comprises 15 residues. Per germline, CDR1 MNHEY and CDR2 SVGAGI. CDR3 region: CASSGRETSSYEQYF. In nucleotides, the CDR3 is TGTGCCAGCAGTGGGCGCGAGACCAGCTCCTACGAGCAGTACTTC.